Presented here are 18 T cell receptor beta chains from one specimen sequenced in a study of blood T cells in healthy people across ages. Then a second PCR, running roughly 6 to 11 cycles, was carried out with a sample-barcoded 5' primer and a J-beta primer mix. One entry per CDR3 protein, called by TCRdb with MiXCR from the 5' RACE reads. The data show 600,000 or so distinct CDR3 sequences, with around 21% seen just once and about 3.6% held by the top ten. The sequenced sample was blood. The origin of the receptors is a man between 65 and 85 years old in good health.

V is TRBV2 and J is TRBJ2-5; TRBD2 matches 10 bases. The CDR3 consists of 16 residues. From germline, CDR1 is SNHLY and CDR2 FYNNEI. V was pared by 3 bases and J by 5 bases, with 9 bases of the junction left unmatched. The CDR3 coding sequence is TGTGCCAGCAGTGAGTGGCCTAGCGGGAGAATTGAGACCCAGTACTTC. This gives the protein CASSEWPSGRIETQYF.

The chain recombines TRBV7-2 with TRBJ1-1; weak D call: TRBD1 (5 bases). Trimming removed 1 base from V and 6 bases from J, with 15 bases in between. Germline assignment: CDR1 SGHTA and CDR2 FQGNSA. The CDR3 covers 15 residues. This chain's CDR3 is CASSLVAGLRAEAFF. The CDR3 coding sequence is TGTGCCAGCAGCTTAGTCGCAGGGTTACGCGCTGAAGCTTTCTTT.

This clonotype was seen a handful of times. CDR3 in amino acids: CSASSSGRATDTQYF. The CDR3 DNA sequence: TGCAGTGCTAGCTCTAGCGGGAGGGCGACAGATACGCAGTATTTT. This chain joins TRBV20-1 and TRBJ2-3; 12 bases agree with TRBD2. J gave up 3 bases and V 3 bases, and 4 bases lay outside the gene matches. Germline CDR1 DFQATT, CDR2 SNEGSKA (reference sequence). This CDR3 spans 15 amino acids.

A note on this clonotype: This may come from a read error, since a much larger clone is one base off. V and J are TRBV20-1 and TRBJ2-1; TRBD2 agrees at 13 bases. The CDR3 runs to 19 residues. V gave up 4 bases and J gave up 7 bases; unmatched junction bases: 19. Germline V gene data show CDR1 as DFQATT and CDR2 as SNEGSKA (reference sequence). CDR3 sequence reads: CSATPPTSGRKGSSNEQFF. The CDR3 DNA is TGCAGTGCTACCCCTCCGACTAGCGGGAGGAAAGGGAGTTCTAATGAGCAGTTCTTC.

There are a few counts of this clonotype. V gene TRBV6-2 or TRBV6-3 combines with J gene TRBJ2-5, with D maybe TRBD2 (6 bases). V lost 2 bases and J lost 0, with 13 bases in between. CDR1 and CDR2 (germline): MNHEY, SVGEGT. The CDR3 length is 16 residues. CDR3: CASSYGSSDYQETQYF. The CDR3 DNA reads TGTGCCAGCAGTTACGGCTCTAGCGACTACCAAGAGACCCAGTACTTC.

This chain connects TRBV19 to TRBJ2-5; 8 nucleotides align to TRBD1. The J call is doubtful: the DNA matches TRBJ2-7 better. Per the germline V gene, CDR1 is LNHDA and CDR2 is SQIVND (reference sequence). This CDR3 spans 15 amino acids. The CDR3 coding sequence is TGTGCCAGTAGTAGAGCCGGGACAGGTCTCTACGAGCAGTACTTC. This translates into CASSRAGTGLYEQYF.

Only a few counts were recorded for this clonotype. The CDR3 nucleotides read TGTGCCAGCAGTGTGGAGGCGAACACCGGGGAGCTGTTTTTT. Translating it yields CASSVEANTGELFF. V usage is TRBV6-4 and J usage is TRBJ2-2, with D maybe TRBD2 (5 bases). This CDR3 region has 14 residues. V was clipped by 4 bases and J by 0 bases, with 6 bases between them. In germline, CDR1 is MRHNA, CDR2 SNTAGT.

This clonotype has at least ten counts. The CDR3 DNA follows: TGTGCCATCAGTGAGTCGATACAGCGGGGCGATGAGCAGTTCTTC. Protein sequence: CAISESIQRGDEQFF. This chain joins TRBV10-3 and TRBJ2-1; 7 nucleotides agree with TRBD2. This CDR3 has 15 residues. Germline values: CDR1 ENHRY, CDR2 SYGVKD. V lost 0 bases and J lost 8; bases outside the gene matches: 7.

V is TRBV18 and J is TRBJ2-4; tentative D call: TRBD2 (6 bases). The CDR3 loop spans 15 amino acids. Germline V CDR1 and CDR2: KGHSH, LQKENI. The germline V and J ends were trimmed by 1 base and 6 bases, with 13 bases remaining between them. The CDR3 spells CASSPRNEAGNIQYF. The CDR3 DNA is TGTGCCAGCTCACCACGGAACGAAGCGGGAAACATTCAGTACTTC.

This clonotype was detected only a few times. The gene calls are TRBV5-1 and TRBJ2-1; TRBD1 matches at 9 bases. This CDR3 contains 15 residues. The V gene end was trimmed by 1 base and the J gene end by 5 bases; junction bases not matched to a gene: 4. Germline values: CDR1 SGHRS, CDR2 YFSETQ. The CDR3 region has the DNA TGCGCCAGCAGCTTGCAACAGGGGGCCAACAATGAGCAGTTCTTC. As protein: CASSLQQGANNEQFF.

The chain recombines TRBV7-8 with TRBJ2-1; D is unresolved. V shed 1 base and J shed 9 bases, with 13 bases lying between them. This CDR3 is 14 amino acids long. CDR1 is SGHVS and CDR2 is FQNEAQ in the germline V gene. CDR3 residues: CASSLGSVVGEQFF. The CDR3 nucleotides are TGTGCCAGCAGCTTAGGTTCAGTGGTAGGTGAGCAGTTCTTC.

This chain links TRBV7-8 with TRBJ2-1; D gene ambiguous. V lost 5 bases and J lost 6, with 11 bases in between. Germline CDR1 SGHVS, CDR2 FQNEAQ. The CDR3 totals 13 residues. The CDR3 loop is CASSPANPNEQFF. For the CDR3, the DNA is TGTGCCAGCAGCCCAGCAAACCCCAATGAGCAGTTCTTC.

In this sample, this clonotype turned up a few times. The chain uses TRBV11-2 and TRBJ2-1; maybe TRBD2 (6 bases). Germline CDR1 SGHAT, CDR2 FQNNGV. The ends were cut back, 1 base at V and 4 bases at J, with 11 bases in the middle. The CDR3 spans 15 residues. This CDR3 is CASSLVAAEYNEQFF. DNA of the CDR3: TGTGCCAGCAGCTTAGTAGCGGCCGAGTACAATGAGCAGTTCTTC.

The rearrangement joins TRBV3-1 to TRBJ2-7; 9 nucleotides line up with TRBD1. Germline loops: CDR1 LGHDT, CDR2 YNNKEL (reference sequence). This CDR3 is 16 amino acids long. J lost 5 bases, V lost 2 bases, and 10 bases had no gene match. The CDR3 region is CASSQWGQGGSDEQYF. The CDR3 bases are TGTGCCAGCAGCCAATGGGGACAGGGAGGTTCCGACGAGCAGTACTTC.

The sample holds a few counts of this clonotype. The rearrangement joins TRBV6-2 or TRBV6-3 to TRBJ2-1; 12 nucleotides match TRBD2. Germline V CDR1 and CDR2: MNHEY, SVGEGT. The CDR3 runs 16 residues. Germline trimming cut 2 bases from V and 5 bases from J; bases unmatched to any gene: 4. CDR3 protein: CASSYGTSGLNNEQFF. CDR3 DNA sequence: TGTGCCAGCAGTTACGGGACTAGCGGGTTGAACAATGAGCAGTTCTTC.

V and J are TRBV7-6 and TRBJ1-1; maybe TRBD1 (5 bases). Germline V gene lookup returns CDR1 SGHVS and CDR2 FNYEAQ. The CDR3 length is 15 residues. V was clipped by 2 bases and J by 4 bases, with 14 bases between them. The chain's CDR3 is CASSLRGRGFTEAFF. CDR3 bases: TGTGCCAGCAGCTTACGAGGGCGGGGGTTCACTGAAGCTTTCTTT.

The chain is built from TRBV28 and TRBJ1-1; no definite D call. Germline values: CDR1 MDHEN, CDR2 SYDVKM. Trimming took off 4 bases at V and 10 bases at J, with 16 bases between the two ends. The CDR3 covers 13 residues. The DNA of the CDR3 is TGTGCCAGCAGTTCACCAGGTCTCAGCGGAGCTTTCTTT. Its translation is CASSSPGLSGAFF.

The sample holds a few counts of this clonotype. The chain links TRBV28 to TRBJ1-4, with TRBD1 matching 9 bases. The CDR3 has 16 amino acids. The junction had 8 bases not matched to a gene; V was cut back by 3 bases and J by 6 bases. The germline V gene encodes CDR1 MDHEN and CDR2 SYDVKM. CDR3 amino acids: CASSLLSGTGYEKLFF. The DNA of the CDR3 is TGTGCCAGCAGTTTGTTATCCGGGACAGGGTATGAAAAACTGTTTTTT. Supplemented by reference TRBV28 and TRBJ1-4, the full variable domain reads DVKVTQSSRYLVKRTGEKVFLECVQDMDHENMFWYRQDPGLGLRLIYFSYDVKMKEKGDIPEGYSVSREKKERFSLILESASTNQTSMYLCASSLLSGTGYEKLFFGSGTQLSVL.